This passage covers 30 T cell receptor beta chains from one sample sequenced in a study of vaccination and CD4 T cells after COVID-19. Treatment denoted: approximately 9-day PBMC culture with coronavirus spike peptide pools or control peptides (ViraFEST assay). Samples of CD4+ T cells were obtained from the unexposed donor before the COVID-19 pandemic (2011-2018). The Oncomine TCR Beta short-read assay was applied to DNA of cultured CD4+ T cells. TCRdb processed the PCR reads anew with MiXCR; each CDR3 protein has one entry. The sample contains about 7,400 distinct CDR3 sequences, about 35% of which appear only once. Their cognate antigens are unknown. The sample comprised CD4+ T cells from blood, cultured in vitro. These TCRs come from a human donor in good health.

This chain connects TRBV5-4 to TRBJ2-3; D possibly corresponds to TRBD2 (6 bases). V lost 0 bases and J 7 bases, leaving 12 bases between the germline ends. CDR3 length: 14 residues. Germline V gene sequence: CDR1 SGHNT, CDR2 YYREEE (reference sequence). CDR3 DNA sequence: TGTGCCAGCAGCTTGGCGGGAGTATTAAATACGCAGTATTTT. Protein sequence: CASSLAGVLNTQYF.

This clonotype is labeled as medium-sized. The chain combines TRBV6-1 with TRBJ1-5, with TRBD1 matching 8 bases. The CDR3 runs to 19 residues. V gave up 6 bases and J gave up 0 bases; unmatched junction bases: 16. In germline, CDR1 is MNHNS, CDR2 SASEGT. The CDR3 nucleotides read TGTGCCAGCAGGGTATCAGGGGGCGCGGGGCGATATAGCAATCAGCCCCAGCATTTT. Translation: CASRVSGGAGRYSNQPQHF.

This chain uses TRBV6-2 or TRBV6-3 with TRBJ2-1, with 15 bases lining up with TRBD2. The CDR3 has 16 residues. The V gene's germline CDR1 is MNHEY and CDR2 SVGEGT. The J segment lost 4 bases and the V segment lost 7 bases, leaving 5 bases of the junction unmatched. The CDR3 loop is CASTGLAGGPYNEQFF. As DNA, the CDR3 is TGTGCCAGCACCGGACTAGCGGGAGGGCCGTACAATGAGCAGTTCTTC.

This chain connects TRBV2 to TRBJ1-6, with 9 bases that match TRBD1. Looked up from germline, CDR1 is SNHLY and CDR2 is FYNNEI. There are 15 residues in the CDR3. J gave up 9 bases and V 0 bases, and 3 bases lay outside the gene matches. CDR3 DNA: TGTGCCAGCAGTGAAGCAGGACAGGGGTCTTCACCCCTCCACTTT. Translation: CASSEAGQGSSPLHF.

The table lists this clonotype with a count of one. The V and J genes are TRBV5-1 and TRBJ2-5, with D perhaps matching TRBD2 (7 bases). This CDR3 region has 14 residues. Trimming shortened V by 4 bases and J by 4 bases, and 14 bases separated the two germline ends. CDR1 SGHRS and CDR2 YFSETQ come from the germline V gene. The CDR3 loop reads CASSRGGGAETQYF. The DNA of the CDR3 is TGCGCCAGCAGCCGAGGGGGGGGGGCAGAGACCCAGTACTTC.

The rearrangement links TRBV7-9 to TRBJ1-1; D uncertain. The V gene's germline CDR1 is SEHNR and CDR2 FQNEAQ (reference sequence). The CDR3 spans 19 residues. The germline V and J ends were trimmed by 1 base and 1 base, with 22 bases remaining between them. Here the CDR3 DNA reads TGTGCCAGCAGCTTAGGGAGGAGAGGAGGTGTCAAAGGGAACACTGAAGCTTTCTTT. Its protein is CASSLGRRGGVKGNTEAFF.

This chain joins TRBV20-1 and TRBJ1-6; TRBD1 is a possible D gene (5 bases). The CDR3 has 14 amino acids. CDR1 DFQATT and CDR2 SNEGSKA come from the germline V gene (reference sequence). V was clipped by 7 bases and J by 9 bases, with 19 bases between them. The CDR3 sequence is CSVYSGGSGSPLHF. DNA of the CDR3: TGCAGTGTCTATTCCGGGGGGTCGGGTTCACCCCTCCACTTT.

The rearrangement links TRBV10-1 to TRBJ2-3; 9 nucleotides align to TRBD2. Trimming removed 7 bases from V and 2 bases from J; junction bases left unmatched: 4. CDR1 and CDR2 from the germline V gene are WNHNN and SYGVQD (reference sequence). This CDR3 has 14 residues. CDR3 bases: TGCGCCAGCAAAACTAGCGGGCCCACAGATACGCAGTATTTT. Residues: CASKTSGPTDTQYF.

Only a few counts were recorded for this clonotype. The CDR3 bases are TGTGCCACCAGCGGACGGGACAGAAAGAACACTGAAGCTTTCTTT. It translates to CATSGRDRKNTEAFF. V usage is TRBV15 and J usage is TRBJ1-1, with 7 bases lining up with TRBD1. Germline V CDR1 and CDR2: LNHNV, YYDKDF (reference sequence). The ends lost 5 bases at V and 1 base at J; junction bases unmatched: 7. CDR3 size: 15 residues. The whole variable domain, filled in from reference TRBV15 and TRBJ1-1, reads DAMVIQNPRYQVTQFGKPVTLSCSQTLNHNVMYWYQQKSSQAPKLLFHYYDKDFNNEADTPDNFQSRRPNTSFCFLDIRSPGLGDTAMYLCATSGRDRKNTEAFFGQGTRLTVV.

The rearrangement uses TRBV28 and TRBJ1-2; no definite D call. Trimming removed 2 bases at V and 4 bases at J, with 11 bases between. Germline CDR1 reads MDHEN; CDR2 reads SYDVKM. The CDR3 has 14 amino acids. Written as DNA, the CDR3 is TGTGCCAGCAGTTTAGAGGGCCCTGGCTATGGCTACACCTTC. This translates into CASSLEGPGYGYTF.

The chain recombines TRBV7-6 with TRBJ2-3; 9 nucleotides agree with TRBD2. Germline V gives CDR1 SGHVS, CDR2 FNYEAQ. The CDR3 totals 21 residues. J gave up 0 bases and V 1 base, and 17 bases lay outside the gene matches. This CDR3 is CASSLGVYATSGPSSTDTQYF. CDR3 nucleotides: TGTGCCAGCAGCTTAGGAGTTTATGCGACTAGCGGCCCATCTAGCACAGATACGCAGTATTTT. The entire variable domain, with the rest obtained from reference TRBV7-6 and TRBJ2-3, is as follows: GAGVSQSPRYKVTKRGQDVALRCDPISGHVSLYWYRQALGQGPEFLTYFNYEAQQDKSGLPNDRFSAERPEGSISTLTIQRTEQRDSAMYRCASSLGVYATSGPSSTDTQYFGPGTRLTVL.

By share of the sample, this clonotype is large. The rearrangement joins TRBV7-9 to TRBJ1-2; a possible D gene is TRBD1 (6 bases). Germline-derived CDR1 and CDR2 are SEHNR and FQNEAQ (reference sequence). The CDR3 extends over 15 amino acids. V lost 4 bases, J lost 6 bases, and 18 bases lay in between. CDR3 loop: CASSSLGGRRDGYTF. The CDR3 DNA follows: TGTGCCAGCAGCTCCTTGGGGGGGCGCAGGGATGGCTACACCTTC.

This chain links TRBV6-1 with TRBJ2-2; 7 bases align to TRBD1. CDR1 and CDR2 (germline): MNHNS, SASEGT. CDR3 size: 16 residues. V dropped 6 bases and J dropped 0; count of bases not matched to a gene: 7. In nucleotides, the CDR3 is TGTGCCAGCAGACTGACAGGGTTACCGAACACCGGGGAGCTGTTTTTT. The encoded protein is CASRLTGLPNTGELFF.

This clonotype was seen a few times. The rearrangement uses TRBV15 and TRBJ2-2, with D possibly TRBD1 on 6 matching bases. The CDR3 has 13 residues. V was clipped by 1 base and J by 7 bases, with 7 bases between them. CDR1 is LNHNV, CDR2 YYDKDF, per germline (reference sequence). The CDR3 DNA sequence: TGTGCCACCAGCAGAGTGGACAGCGGGGAGCTGTTTTTT. Protein product: CATSRVDSGELFF.

This rearrangement joins TRBV5-4 to TRBJ2-3; possibly TRBD1 or TRBD2 for D (5 bases each). The germline V gene has CDR1 SGHNT and CDR2 YYREEE (reference sequence). This CDR3 comprises 17 residues. V was cut by 2 bases and J by 0 bases, with 16 bases left in between. The CDR3 region is CASSFPGRSLSTDTQYF. CDR3 coding DNA: TGTGCCAGCAGCTTTCCGGGACGGAGCCTAAGCACAGATACGCAGTATTTT.

Only a few counts were recorded for this clonotype. The rearrangement joins TRBV4-1 to TRBJ1-6; D unresolved. Germline CDR1 reads MGHRA; CDR2 reads YSYEKL. V dropped 1 base and J dropped 6 bases, with 10 bases sitting between them. The CDR3 contains 15 residues. The DNA for the CDR3 is TGCGCCAGCAGCCAAGTCGGGCCGACTAATTCACCCCTCCACTTT. It codes for CASSQVGPTNSPLHF.

This clonotype occurred a few times. The gene calls are TRBV2 and TRBJ2-2, with 7 bases lining up with TRBD2. From germline, CDR1 is SNHLY and CDR2 FYNNEI. CDR3 length: 16 amino acids. V shed 6 bases and J 5 bases; nucleotides not matched to a gene: 12. CDR3 residues: CASSPRAGVITGELFF. In DNA form, the CDR3 reads TGTGCCAGCAGCCCTCGGGCGGGAGTGATAACCGGGGAGCTGTTTTTT.

The J gene is TRBJ2-1, the V gene TRBV20-1; D remains unclear. V was cut by 1 base and J by 5 bases, with 3 bases left in between. Germline V gene sequence: CDR1 DFQATT, CDR2 SNEGSKA (reference sequence). CDR3 size: 11 residues. The CDR3 is CSARGNNEQFF. CDR3 in DNA: TGCAGTGCTAGAGGCAACAATGAGCAGTTCTTC.

V and J are TRBV7-9 and TRBJ1-4, with a possible D match to TRBD1 (5 bases). Trimming shortened V by 6 bases and J by 7 bases, and 15 bases separated the two germline ends. The germline V gene encodes CDR1 SEHNR and CDR2 FQNEAQ (reference sequence). The CDR3 runs to 14 residues. As DNA, the CDR3 is TGTGCCAGCAGTCCAACCGTTCAGGGTGAAAAACTGTTTTTT. Residues: CASSPTVQGEKLFF.

V and J are TRBV7-2 and TRBJ2-1, with TRBD2 matching 15 bases. Per the germline V gene, CDR1 is SGHTA and CDR2 is FQGNSA. The CDR3 covers 15 residues. J was trimmed by 10 bases and V by 4 bases; bases with no gene match: 5. The CDR3 reads CASSSGLAGGREQFF. For the CDR3, the DNA is TGTGCCAGCAGCTCGGGACTAGCGGGAGGACGGGAGCAGTTCTTC.

This chain connects TRBV6-1 to TRBJ2-3; D is unresolved. This CDR3 comprises 13 residues. The V gene's germline CDR1 is MNHNS and CDR2 SASEGT. Trimming took off 8 bases at V and 3 bases at J, with 12 bases between the two ends. The CDR3 loop is CASLGVRTDTQYF. CDR3 coding DNA: TGTGCCAGCCTTGGGGTTCGGACAGATACGCAGTATTTT.

This sequence joins TRBV28 and TRBJ2-1; maybe TRBD1 (6 bases). The CDR3 contains 15 residues. Trimming cost V 5 bases and J 4 bases, with 15 bases left between them. Germline V gives CDR1 MDHEN, CDR2 SYDVKM. CDR3 bases: TGTGCCAGCAGTCGTTTGACAGGCGGATACAATGAGCAGTTCTTC. This codes for CASSRLTGGYNEQFF. Based on the CDR3 plus reference TRBV28 and TRBJ2-1, the full variable domain is DVKVTQSSRYLVKRTGEKVFLECVQDMDHENMFWYRQDPGLGLRLIYFSYDVKMKEKGDIPEGYSVSREKKERFSLILESASTNQTSMYLCASSRLTGGYNEQFFGPGTRLTVL.

This clonotype has only a few counts. The V gene is TRBV6-1, the J gene TRBJ2-2; no clear D gene. Germline assignment: CDR1 MNHNS and CDR2 SASEGT. Between the trimmed V and J ends, which lost 6 bases and 5 bases, there was a span of 16 bases. CDR3 length: 15 residues. The DNA of the CDR3 is TGTGCCAGCAGAGCCGTGCCGGGCGGTACCGGGGAGCTGTTTTTT. Translating gives CASRAVPGGTGELFF.

This clonotype was counted between two and nine times. The chain is built from TRBV20-1 and TRBJ2-5, with TRBD2 matching over 7 bases. Germline CDR1 DFQATT, CDR2 SNEGSKA (reference sequence). The length of the CDR3 is 19 residues. J lost 1 base, V lost 3 bases, and 20 bases had no gene match. The CDR3 spells CSASRWEVAGQSLQETQYF. CDR3 nucleotide sequence: TGCAGTGCTAGCCGATGGGAGGTAGCGGGCCAATCGCTCCAAGAGACCCAGTACTTC.

The J gene is TRBJ2-7, the V gene TRBV2; the D gene is possibly TRBD2 (6 bases). The CDR3 length is 14 residues. Trimming took 3 bases from V and 2 from J, leaving 11 bases between them. Germline V gene data show CDR1 as SNHLY and CDR2 as FYNNEI. The CDR3 bases are TGTGCCAGCAGTGAGGAGACTAGTACCTACGAGCAGTACTTC. Translated, it gives CASSEETSTYEQYF.

CDR3 residues: CATRLPLTDTQYF. The DNA for the CDR3 is TGTGCCACCCGACTGCCCCTCACAGATACGCAGTATTTT. This sequence joins TRBV19 and TRBJ2-3; D is unresolved. CDR1 and CDR2 (germline): LNHDA, SQIVND (reference sequence). The CDR3 is 13 residues long. V was trimmed by 10 bases and J by 2 bases, leaving 13 bases between them.

This clonotype was picked up a small number of times. The V gene is TRBV6-5, the J gene TRBJ2-2, with unresolved D. Germline V gives CDR1 MNHEY, CDR2 SVGAGI. This CDR3 is built from 16 residues. V lost 0 bases and J 5 bases, leaving 13 bases between the germline ends. CDR3 protein: CASSYSSLGATGELFF. CDR3 bases: TGTGCCAGCAGTTACTCGTCGCTGGGTGCTACCGGGGAGCTGTTTTTT.

J is TRBJ2-4 and V is TRBV7-2; the D gene is possibly TRBD1 (5 bases). This CDR3 has 14 residues. Germline V CDR1 and CDR2: SGHTA, FQGNSA. Trimming removed 2 bases at V and 7 bases at J, with 12 bases between. The DNA of the CDR3 is TGTGCCAGCAGCTTACCTAGGGGCCTGAACATTCAGTACTTC. Translated: CASSLPRGLNIQYF.

In regard to this clonotype: An end of the junction differs from the germline gene, which may be a read error. The V and J genes are TRBV6-5 and TRBJ1-6; TRBD1 aligns across 8 bases. CDR3 size: 17 residues. From germline, CDR1 is MNHEY and CDR2 SVGAGI. The CDR3 DNA reads TGTGCCAGCAGTTACATCACAGGGGGAGTCTATAATTCACCCCCCCACTTT. Translating it yields CASSYITGGVYNSPPHF.

This clonotype was observed a few times. CDR3 DNA sequence: TGTGCCAGCAGTTACTCGGTCATTGGGGTGGAGACCCAGTACTTC. Its translation is CASSYSVIGVETQYF. This rearrangement joins TRBV6-5 to TRBJ2-5; D not certain. Trimming shortened V by 0 bases and J by 5 bases, and 13 bases separated the two germline ends. CDR1 and CDR2 (germline): MNHEY, SVGAGI. CDR3 length: 15 amino acids.